The rows below give T cell receptor beta chains drawn from one sample of a study of blood T cell repertoires in COVID-19. Assay: immunoSEQ multiplex PCR; the TCRdb copy retains only in-frame clones and omits some. The sample yields 70,000 to 100,000 clones, 86% seen once. Input material: peripheral blood. Receptors were obtained from a man aged 80 or over with active or convalescent COVID-19. CDR3s include the opening cysteine and the closing phenylalanine or tryptophan. D genes are given only for firm matches. Some rows mark clone size as missing; the rest say once, few, many or name a class of expanded clone.

NA | TRBJ1-2 | TRBV4-3 | NA | TGCGCCAGCAGCCAAAAGAGCCAAAATAACTATGGCTACACCTTC | CASSQKSQNNYGYTF
NA | TRBJ2-1 | TRBV27 | NA | TGTGCCAGCAGTTTTTCGGCTAGCGCCAAATGCTTCTTC | CASSFSASAKCFF
NA | TRBJ2-2 | TRBV4-1 | TRBD1 | TGCGCCAGCAGCCAAGAGGGGACAGGGCAAACCGGGGAGCTGTTTTTT | CASSQEGTGQTGELFF
NA | TRBJ2-7 | TRBV6-5 | NA | TGTGCCAGCAGTCGGGACACTTCTAGCTCCTACGAGCAGTACTTC | CASSRDTSSSYEQYF
NA | TRBJ1-1 | TRBV19 | NA | TGTGCCAGTAGTATAGATCCCAGCGACACTGAAGCTTTCTTT | CASSIDPSDTEAFF
NA | TRBJ2-3 | TRBV2 | TRBD1 | TGTGCCAGCATGAAACAGGGGGGCACAGATACGCAGTATTTT | CASMKQGGTDTQYF
NA | TRBJ2-5 | TRBV5-1 | TRBD2 | TGCGCCAGCAGCTTGAGCGGGAGGGCCAATCAAGAGACCCAGTACTTC | CASSLSGRANQETQYF
NA | TRBJ1-3 | TRBV2 | NA | TGTGCCAGCAGTGCTTCCGGAAACACCATATATTTT | CASSASGNTIYF
NA | TRBJ2-7 | TRBV6-2/TRBV6-3 | TRBD2 | TGTGCCAGCAGCTCAAGAATAGCGGGAGGTTCGTACGAGCAGTACTTC | CASSSRIAGGSYEQYF
NA | TRBJ1-4 | TRBV5-5 | NA | TGTGCCACTAGCGGAATTAATGAAAAACTGTTTTTT | CATSGINEKLFF
NA | TRBJ2-1 | TRBV6-2/TRBV6-3 | TRBD2 | TGTGCCAGCAGTTACTCCGCGGGAGGGGTTTATGAGCAGTTCTTC | CASSYSAGGVYEQFF
NA | TRBJ2-3 | TRBV5-4 | TRBD1 | TGTGCCAGCAGCATACCCCGCGGAGGGACAGGGGCCACAGATACGCAGTATTTT | CASSIPRGGTGATDTQYF
NA | TRBJ1-1 | TRBV7-3 | NA | TGTGCCAGCAGCGTGCTAGCGAACACTGAAGCTTTCTTT | CASSVLANTEAFF
NA | TRBJ2-7 | TRBV27 | TRBD2 | TGTGCCGCCGGACTAGCGGGAGGCAGTGAGCAGTACTTC | CAAGLAGGSEQYF
NA | TRBJ2-3 | TRBV27 | NA | TGTGCCAGCAGTCTCCTGACAGGAGCGTATACAGATACGCAGTATTTT | CASSLLTGAYTDTQYF
NA | TRBJ1-1 | TRBV19 | TRBD1 | TGTGCCAGTAGTATCAACAGGGGTATTGAAGCTTTCTTT | CASSINRGIEAFF
NA | TRBJ2-7 | TRBV11-3 | TRBD1 | TGTGCCAGCAGCTTAGCGACAGGGGGCGTCTACGAGCAGTACTTC | CASSLATGGVYEQYF
NA | TRBJ2-2 | TRBV6-2/TRBV6-3 | TRBD2 | TGTGCCAGCAGTTTTATAACTAGCGCAGATCTCACCGGGGAGCTGTTTTTT | CASSFITSADLTGELFF
NA | TRBJ1-2 | TRBV15 | NA | TGTGCCACCAGCAGAGATCTGACAGATAACTATGGCTACACCTTC | CATSRDLTDNYGYTF
NA | TRBJ2-1 | TRBV7-9 | NA | TGTGCCAGCAGCTATAGCGTTAATGAGCAGTTCTTC | CASSYSVNEQFF
once | TRBJ2-3 | TRBV11-1 | TRBD1 | TGTGCCAGCAGCCCCCGGACAGGGACAGATACGCAGTATTTT | CASSPRTGTDTQYF
once | TRBJ2-1 | TRBV7-7 | TRBD2 | TGTGCTAGCAGTCTTCGAAGTAGCGGGAGGGCCGGGAATGAGCAGTTCTTC | CASSLRSSGRAGNEQFF
NA | TRBJ2-1 | TRBV9 | TRBD2 | TGTGCCAGCAGCGCGGGACTAGCGAGTTACAATGAGCAGTTCTTC | CASSAGLASYNEQFF
NA | TRBJ1-2 | TRBV4-1 | NA | TGCGCCAGCAGCCAGATCAGGAACTATGGCTACACCTTC | CASSQIRNYGYTF
NA | TRBJ1-2 | TRBV5-1 | TRBD1 | TGCGCCAGCAGCTTGAACATGGGACAGTCTGGTGCCTACACCTTC | CASSLNMGQSGAYTF
NA | TRBJ2-1 | TRBV24-1 | TRBD2 | TGTGCCACCAGTGATGGGACTAGCGGGAGCGAAGTTCACTACAATGAGCAGTTCTTC | CATSDGTSGSEVHYNEQFF
once | TRBJ2-1 | TRBV5-5 | NA | TGTGCCAGCAGCTTGACTACCGAGGATAATGAGCAGTTCTTC | CASSLTTEDNEQFF
NA | TRBJ1-5 | TRBV10-3 | TRBD1 | TGTGCCATCAGCCCGGGACAGATCAATCAGCCCCAGCATTTT | CAISPGQINQPQHF
NA | TRBJ2-7 | TRBV5-3 | NA | TGTGCCAGAAGCTTCCTAGGAGGGGCAACCCCCTACGAGCAGTACTTC | CARSFLGGATPYEQYF
once | TRBJ2-7 | TRBV20-1 | TRBD2 | TGCAGTCCCACTAGCGGGAGCGAGCAGTACTTC | CSPTSGSEQYF
NA | TRBJ2-1 | TRBV13 | TRBD2 | TGTGCCAGCAGCGTAGTATTCCGGGACTACCTTGGGCAGTTCTTC | CASSVVFRDYLGQFF
NA | TRBJ2-2 | TRBV25-1 | TRBD2 | TGTGCCAGCAGTGCGACTAGCGGAGAAAACACCGGGGAGCTGTTTTTT | CASSATSGENTGELFF
NA | TRBJ1-2 | TRBV25-1 | TRBD1 | TGTGCCAGCAGTGACCCCAGGACAGGGAACGTCGACTACACCTTC | CASSDPRTGNVDYTF
NA | TRBJ1-5 | TRBV28 | TRBD1 | TGTGCCAGCAGCACTCCACAGGGGACCTCTAGCAATCAGCCCCAGCATTTT | CASSTPQGTSSNQPQHF
NA | TRBJ2-7 | TRBV28 | TRBD2 | TGTGCCAGTTCCTCCGGGACTAGCGGATTCGAGGAGTACTTC | CASSSGTSGFEEYF
NA | TRBJ2-7 | TRBV7-8 | NA | TGTGCCAGCAGCCCGCGAGTCTCCTACGAGCAGTACTTC | CASSPRVSYEQYF
NA | TRBJ2-1 | TRBV7-2 | TRBD1 | TGTGCCAGCAGCCCCAGACAGGGTTCTAATGAGCAGTTCTTC | CASSPRQGSNEQFF
NA | TRBJ2-2 | TRBV24-1 | TRBD2 | TGTGCCACCAGTGATGGGACTAGCGTGACCGGGGAGCTGTTTTTT | CATSDGTSVTGELFF
NA | TRBJ2-1 | TRBV4-2 | TRBD2 | TGTGCCAGCAGCCAAGTCCCACTAGCGGAACTTTACAATGAGCAGTTCTTC | CASSQVPLAELYNEQFF
NA | TRBJ2-7 | TRBV5-6 | NA | TGTGCCAGCAGCGTGGGACTCCTCTCCTACGAGCAGTACTTC | CASSVGLLSYEQYF
NA | TRBJ2-1 | TRBV5-4 | NA | TGTGCCAGCAGCTTGCGTCTAGATGACAATGAGCAGTTCTTC | CASSLRLDDNEQFF
NA | TRBJ1-4 | TRBV7-2 | TRBD1 | TGTGCCAGCAGCGCAGGGGGTACTTGGGAAAAACTGTTTTTT | CASSAGGTWEKLFF
NA | TRBJ2-1 | TRBV15 | TRBD2 | TGTGCCACCAGCTCTAGCGGGAGTTGGAATGAGCAGTTCTTC | CATSSSGSWNEQFF
NA | TRBJ1-2 | TRBV7-9 | NA | TGTGCCAGCAGCCTGACAGGTTTAAGCTACACCTTC | CASSLTGLSYTF
NA | TRBJ1-6 | TRBV7-2 | NA | TGTGCCAGCAGCTCTGGACAGAGAAATAATTCACCCCTCCACTTT | CASSSGQRNNSPLHF
NA | TRBJ2-7 | TRBV4-3 | TRBD1 | TGCGCCAGCAGCCAAACAACTGGACAGGGGTACGAGCAGTACTTC | CASSQTTGQGYEQYF
NA | TRBJ2-1 | TRBV10-3 | NA | TGTGCCACGTCGAGAGGGACTGGCAATGAGCAGTTCTTC | CATSRGTGNEQFF
NA | TRBJ1-2 | TRBV19 | NA | TGTGCCAGTAGTCTCCGGGACACCATTAACTATGGCTACACCTTC | CASSLRDTINYGYTF
many | TRBJ2-7 | TRBV6-1 | TRBD2 | TGTGCCAGCAGTGAAAATAGCGGGAGTATCTACGAGCAGTACTTC | CASSENSGSIYEQYF
NA | TRBJ2-1 | TRBV5-1 | TRBD2 | TGCGCCAGCAGCTTTGGGGGAGGGAGGGGTTACAATGAGCAGTTCTTC | CASSFGGGRGYNEQFF
NA | TRBJ2-1 | TRBV4-1 | TRBD2 | TGCGCCAGCAGCCCCTCTAAGGGGACTAGCGGGCAAGGGGATCCCTACAATGAGCAGTTCTTC | CASSPSKGTSGQGDPYNEQFF
NA | TRBJ1-6 | TRBV28 | TRBD1 | TGTGCCAGCAGTCTACAGGGGATTAATTCACCCCTCCACTTT | CASSLQGINSPLHF
NA | TRBJ1-1 | TRBV28 | NA | TGTGCCAGCAGCACCACAAGAAACACTGAAGCTTTCTTT | CASSTTRNTEAFF
many | TRBJ2-5 | TRBV19 | TRBD2 | TGTGCCACAGGGACTAGACGCCTATCGGCTTCAGAGACCCAGTACTTC | CATGTRRLSASETQYF
NA | TRBJ2-7 | TRBV15 | TRBD2 | TGTGCCACCAGCAGAGATAAACTAGCGGGAGTAGACGAGCAGTACTTC | CATSRDKLAGVDEQYF
NA | TRBJ1-3 | TRBV10-3 | NA | TGTGCCATCAGTGCAAATCGGGAGGGCACCATATATTTT | CAISANREGTIYF
NA | TRBJ1-5 | TRBV28 | TRBD1 | TGTGCCAGCAGTCTCACCGGGACAGGGGGGATTCAGCCCCAGCATTTT | CASSLTGTGGIQPQHF
NA | TRBJ2-3 | TRBV5-1 | NA | TGCGCCAGCAGCTTGGGGAGGGGTGCAGATACGCAGTATTTT | CASSLGRGADTQYF
NA | TRBJ1-2 | TRBV4-3 | TRBD1 | TGCGCCAGCAGCCAAGATTCGTTAATGTCAGGGGGCTTCTATGGCTACACCTTC | CASSQDSLMSGGFYGYTF
NA | TRBJ1-1 | TRBV19 | NA | TGTGCCAGTAAATTATTCGGGGGGAACACTGAAGCTTTCTTT | CASKLFGGNTEAFF